Following are 14 T cell receptor beta chains from one sample sequenced in a study of OX40 agonist ivuxolimab in advanced cancers. Library generation was performed with the immunoSEQ multiplex PCR assay. This is the immuneACCESS table as TCRdb keeps it, with only in-frame sequences that have V and J called. A part of the clones is gone; compared with another copy, unresolved V genes explain less than half, and the rest is unexplained. This sample gives about 75,000 clones in total; 90% of them show up just once. The ten biggest clones cover roughly 0.37% of the sample. Sequencing was performed on CD4+ or CD8+ T cells sorted from blood, taken in a trial of the OX40 agonist ivuxolimab. These receptors all stem from an adult with an advanced solid tumor such as melanoma, head and neck, liver or kidney cancer.

This chain joins TRBV6-5 and TRBJ2-3, with D perhaps TRBD1 (6 bases). V was trimmed by 2 bases and J by 2 bases, leaving 11 bases between them. The CDR3 covers 15 residues. Germline CDR1 MNHEY, CDR2 SVGAGI. CDR3 bases: TGTGCCAGCAGTTACGGGGGCTTCAACACAGATACGCAGTATTTT. It codes for CASSYGGFNTDTQYF.

The rearrangement links TRBV9 to TRBJ2-2; D is uncertain. This CDR3 is built from 14 residues. The V end was cut by 4 bases, the J end by 0 bases, with 7 bases between. Germline lookup yields CDR1 SGDLS and CDR2 YYNGEE. DNA for the CDR3: TGTGCCAGCAGCCTTATACCGAACACCGGGGAGCTGTTTTTT. Residues: CASSLIPNTGELFF.

J is TRBJ1-1 and V is TRBV29-1; D remains ambiguous. Germline lookup yields CDR1 SQVTM and CDR2 ANQGSEA. Trimming removed 0 bases at V and 10 bases at J, with 9 bases between. The CDR3 sequence is 11 residues long. CDR3 DNA: TGCAGCGTTGAAGACAACGGGCTAGCTTTCTTT. Its translation: CSVEDNGLAFF.

The chain joins TRBV9 to TRBJ1-5; D remains ambiguous. Germline loops: CDR1 SGDLS, CDR2 YYNGEE. The CDR3 contains 15 residues. V was shortened by 6 bases and J by 6 bases, with 19 bases between the two germline ends. The CDR3 DNA reads as TGTGCCAGCAACGTCGCGGGCTCCCCCAGTCAGCCCCAGCATTTT. Translated, it gives CASNVAGSPSQPQHF.

The chain recombines TRBV6-5 with TRBJ1-1; a possible D gene is TRBD1 (6 bases). V lost 2 bases and J lost 0, with 10 bases in between. Per the germline V gene, CDR1 is MNHEY and CDR2 is SVGAGI. The CDR3 contains 15 residues. CDR3 nucleotide sequence: TGTGCCAGCAGTTACCTCGGACAGCTGAACACTGAAGCTTTCTTT. Its protein product is CASSYLGQLNTEAFF.

This chain connects TRBV14 to TRBJ1-1; D may be TRBD1 (5 bases). V gave up 0 bases and J gave up 3 bases, with 11 bases separating them. Germline lookup yields CDR1 SGHDN and CDR2 FVKESK. This CDR3 has 15 residues. CDR3 nucleotides: TGTGCCAGCAGCCAAGATCTTTGGGGGTACACTGAAGCTTTCTTT. This sequence encodes CASSQDLWGYTEAFF.

CDR3 sequence (DNA): TGTGCACAGGGAAGGCAAGAGACCCAGTACTTC. Its protein is CAQGRQETQYF. This rearrangement joins TRBV2 to TRBJ2-5; TRBD1 might be the D (6 bases). The CDR3 spans 11 residues. Germline loops: CDR1 SNHLY, CDR2 FYNNEI.

This clone was observed a single time. The chain carries TRBV6-1 and TRBJ2-3; D is unclear. Germline V gene data show CDR1 as MNHNS and CDR2 as SASEGT. The CDR3 length is 12 residues. Trimming removed 4 bases at V and 6 bases at J, with 8 bases between. CDR3 loop: CASSGWGDTQYF. The CDR3 region has the DNA TGTGCCAGCAGTGGATGGGGTGATACGCAGTATTTT.

The chain has TRBV18 and TRBJ1-1; 7 bases match TRBD1. The CDR3 consists of 16 residues. J gave up 1 base and V 2 bases, and 7 bases lay outside the gene matches. Germline V gene sequence: CDR1 KGHSH, CDR2 LQKENI. DNA of the CDR3: TGTGCCAGCTCACCAGAACAGGGGTCAAAGAACACTGAAGCTTTCTTT. This sequence encodes CASSPEQGSKNTEAFF. Full variable domain (outside the CDR3, taken from reference TRBV18 and TRBJ1-1): NAGVMQNPRHLVRRRGQEARLRCSPMKGHSHVYWYRQLPEEGLKFMVYLQKENIIDESGMPKERFSAEFPKEGPSILRIQQVVRGDSAAYFCASSPEQGSKNTEAFFGQGTRLTVV.

The chain joins TRBV7-9 to TRBJ1-2; 11 nucleotides line up with TRBD1. J lost 7 bases, V lost 3 bases, and 4 bases had no gene match. Germline CDR1 is SEHNR and CDR2 is FQNEAQ (reference sequence). This CDR3 is 14 amino acids long. The CDR3 coding sequence is TGTGCCAGCAGCTTGGCCGGGACAGGGGGTGGCTACACCTTC. Protein sequence: CASSLAGTGGGYTF.

The chain carries TRBV6-5 and TRBJ1-2; 8 bases line up with TRBD1. This CDR3 is 15 amino acids long. V dropped 1 base and J dropped 3; count of bases not matched to a gene: 4. Germline lookup yields CDR1 MNHEY and CDR2 SVGAGI. The CDR3 DNA reads TGTGCCAGCAGTTACTTGGCAGGGGGCGACTATGGCTACACCTTC. Encoded protein: CASSYLAGGDYGYTF.

This CDR3 is CASSFPGQPQHF. Here the CDR3 DNA reads TGTGCCAGCAGCTTCCCGGGTCAGCCCCAGCATTTT. V gene TRBV11-1 combines with J gene TRBJ1-5; D unresolved. The germline V gene has CDR1 SGHAT and CDR2 FQDESV (reference sequence). This CDR3 spans 12 amino acids. Trimming pared 3 bases from V and 6 bases from J, leaving 6 bases between.

On this clone itself: A read error may produce the germline difference seen at one junction end. CDR3 amino acids: CASSEGGQGRNTEAFF. The CDR3 coding sequence is TGTGCCAGCAGCGAAGGGGGACAGGGGAGAAACACTGAAGCTTTCTTT. This rearrangement joins TRBV2 to TRBJ1-1, with TRBD1 identical over 10 bases. The V gene's germline CDR1 is SNHLY and CDR2 FYNNEI. The CDR3 is 16 amino acids.

The chain carries TRBV7-9 and TRBJ2-7; D call uncertain. The CDR3 spans 14 residues. Germline V gene sequence: CDR1 SEHNR, CDR2 FQNEAQ (reference sequence). The V gene lost 1 base and the J gene lost 1 base, with 8 bases spanning the gap. CDR3 in amino acids: CASSLGVTSYEQYF. The CDR3 bases are TGTGCCAGCAGCTTAGGAGTTACTTCCTACGAGCAGTACTTC. The whole variable domain, filled in from reference TRBV7-9 and TRBJ2-7, reads DTGVSQNPRHKITKRGQNVTFRCDPISEHNRLYWYRQTLGQGPEFLTYFQNEAQLEKSRLLSDRFSAERPKGSFSTLEIQRTEQGDSAMYLCASSLGVTSYEQYFGPGTRLTVT.